The rows below give T cell receptor beta chains drawn from one sample of a study of blood T cell repertoires in COVID-19. TCRdb keeps only in-frame clones here, not all; method: immunoSEQ multiplex PCR. In the table there are 290,000 or so clones, 90% of which are singletons. The source material was PBMCs or T cells enriched from blood (not recorded which). These receptors came from a woman younger than 35 with acute COVID-19. The CDR3 runs from the conserved cysteine through the conserved F or W. The D gene is left open where the match is weak. Only some rows state a clone size, as once, few, many or a class for expanded clones.

D	size	J	V	DNA	CDR3
TRBD1	-	TRBJ1-1	TRBV5-1	TGCGCCAGCAGCTTCAGGGGGCCGGATGAAGCTTTCTTT	CASSFRGPDEAFF
TRBD1	-	TRBJ1-1	TRBV29-1	TGCAGCGTTGACTGGCGGGTCAGGACAGGGGGTAACACTGAAGCTTTCTTT	CSVDWRVRTGGNTEAFF
TRBD1	-	TRBJ1-5	TRBV28	TGTGCCAGCAGTTTCCGGACAGGCGCAAATCAGCCCCAGCATTTT	CASSFRTGANQPQHF
TRBD1	-	TRBJ1-5	TRBV19	TGTGCCAGTACCGGGACAGGGGGCGCCGGACAGCCCCAGCATTTT	CASTGTGGAGQPQHF
-	-	TRBJ2-7	TRBV6-5	TGTGCCAGCAACCGACAGGTACCCCCCTACGAGCAGTACTTC	CASNRQVPPYEQYF
TRBD1	-	TRBJ1-6	TRBV11-2	TGTGCCAGCAGCCCCTCCGGGACAGGGGGCCATTCACCCCTCCACTTT	CASSPSGTGGHSPLHF
-	-	TRBJ2-1	TRBV10-3	TGTGCCACCATCTATAAACAGGTAGGAAACTTCAATGAGCAGTTCTTC	CATIYKQVGNFNEQFF
-	-	TRBJ1-1	TRBV24-1	TGTGCCACCAGGGACGCAGGGGTTCGGGCTGAAGCTTTCTTT	CATRDAGVRAEAFF
-	-	TRBJ2-7	TRBV5-6	TGTGCCAGCAGCCCGAACTATAGGGGTGGCTTGTCTCTCGAGCAGTACTTC	CASSPNYRGGLSLEQYF
-	-	TRBJ2-3	TRBV5-1	TGCGCCAGCAGCGAGCTCCGGGACTCGACATGGGATACGCAGTATTTT	CASSELRDSTWDTQYF
-	-	TRBJ1-3	TRBV6-5	TGTGCCAGCAGCCGGGACGGGAGCTCTGGAAACACCATATATTTT	CASSRDGSSGNTIYF
TRBD1	-	TRBJ1-1	TRBV24-1	TGTGCCACCAGTGACGCCAGACAGGGGAGGACTGAAGCTTTCTTT	CATSDARQGRTEAFF
-	-	TRBJ1-3	TRBV29-1	TGCAGCGCCTTGGGGGGGAAACTAACTGGAAACACCATATATTTT	CSALGGKLTGNTIYF
-	-	TRBJ2-7	TRBV4-1	TGCGCCAGCAGCCAAGATATAACGGGGGGCAAGCAGTACTTC	CASSQDITGGKQYF
-	-	TRBJ2-7	TRBV9	TGTGCCAGCAGTGGCAGGGCAGGAACCTACGAGCAGTACTTC	CASSGRAGTYEQYF
-	-	TRBJ2-1	TRBV2	TGTGCCAGCAGTGAAGCGGTTAGCTCCTACAATGAGCAGTTCTTC	CASSEAVSSYNEQFF
-	-	TRBJ1-5	TRBV11-2	TGTGCCAGCAGCTTAGATCAACTGGGCAATCAGCCCCAGCATTTT	CASSLDQLGNQPQHF
TRBD1	few	TRBJ2-5	TRBV7-9	TGTGCCAGCAGCCCCAGGACAGGGATGAGAGAGACCCAGTACTTC	CASSPRTGMRETQYF
TRBD1	-	TRBJ2-7	TRBV18	TGTGCCAGCTCACCGGGACAGGAATCCTACGAGCAGTACTTC	CASSPGQESYEQYF
-	-	TRBJ1-1	TRBV28	TGTGCCAGCAGTTTCGGGACTGCCGTGGAGGGCGAAGCTTTCTTT	CASSFGTAVEGEAFF
-	-	TRBJ1-6	TRBV11-3	TGTGCCAGCAGTGCCAGGGCTTCAAATTCACCCCTCCACTTT	CASSARASNSPLHF
TRBD2	once	TRBJ2-7	TRBV28	TGTGCCAGCAGTTTTGTTACTAGCGGGAGGGAGAGCTCCTACGAGCAGTACTTC	CASSFVTSGRESSYEQYF
-	-	TRBJ2-2	TRBV1	TGCACCAGCAGCTCACAGCGGGAGAAGAACACCGGGGAGCTGTTTTTT	CTSSSQREKNTGELFF
TRBD2	few	TRBJ2-7	TRBV7-2	TGTGCCAGCAGCCTACTAGCGGGGCCCTACGAGCAGTACTTC	CASSLLAGPYEQYF
TRBD1	-	TRBJ2-7	TRBV28	TGTGCCAGCAGTCCGGGACAGGGGGGCTACGAGCAGTACTTC	CASSPGQGGYEQYF
TRBD1	-	TRBJ2-2	TRBV7-2	TGTGCCAGCAGCTCTCAGGGGGCCTGGGAGCTGTTTTTT	CASSSQGAWELFF
-	-	TRBJ1-2	TRBV28	TGTGCCAGCAGTTTCGTCCTCTATGGCTACACCTTC	CASSFVLYGYTF
TRBD1	-	TRBJ1-2	TRBV20-1	TGCAGTTTAGGGGGCACTGGCTACACCTTC	CSLGGTGYTF
TRBD1	-	TRBJ2-2	TRBV28	TGTGCCAGCGGACAGGTACCAGCGAACACCGGGGAGCTGTTTTTT	CASGQVPANTGELFF
-	-	TRBJ2-1	TRBV5-1	TGCGCCAGCAGCCCGGTGTTTATGAGCGGGACAAGAAATGAGCAGTTCTTC	CASSPVFMSGTRNEQFF
-	once	TRBJ2-2	TRBV12-3/TRBV12-4	TGTGCCAGCAGTTTATCGACTACCGGGGAGCTGTTTTTT	CASSLSTTGELFF